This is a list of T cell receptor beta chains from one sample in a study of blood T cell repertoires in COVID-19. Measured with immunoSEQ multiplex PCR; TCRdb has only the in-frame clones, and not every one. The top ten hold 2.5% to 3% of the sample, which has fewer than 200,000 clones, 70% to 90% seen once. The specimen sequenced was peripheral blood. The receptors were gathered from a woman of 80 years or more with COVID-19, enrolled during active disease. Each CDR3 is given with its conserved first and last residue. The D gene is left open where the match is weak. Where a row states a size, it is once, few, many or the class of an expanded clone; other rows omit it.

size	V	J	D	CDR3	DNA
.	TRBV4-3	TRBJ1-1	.	CASSLNREIDTEAFF	TGCGCCAGCAGCCTCAACAGGGAGATTGACACTGAAGCTTTCTTT
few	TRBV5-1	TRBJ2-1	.	CASSLFPGGYNEQFF	TGCGCCAGCAGCTTGTTCCCTGGGGGGTACAATGAGCAGTTCTTC
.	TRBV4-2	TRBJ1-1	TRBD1	CASSQPGTGGTEAFF	TGTGCCAGCAGCCAACCCGGGACAGGGGGCACTGAAGCTTTCTTT
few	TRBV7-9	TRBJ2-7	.	CASSPSGQRSEQYF	TGTGCCAGCAGCCCCTCCGGACAGAGAAGCGAGCAGTACTTC
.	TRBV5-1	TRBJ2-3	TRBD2	CASSLATSALTDTQYF	TGCGCCAGCAGCTTGGCGACTAGCGCCCTCACAGATACGCAGTATTTT
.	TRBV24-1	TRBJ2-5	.	CATSSQNQETQYF	TGTGCCACCAGTTCCCAGAACCAAGAGACCCAGTACTTC
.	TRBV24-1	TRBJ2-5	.	CATSDLLGPETQYF	TGTGCCACCAGTGATTTGCTCGGTCCGGAGACCCAGTACTTC
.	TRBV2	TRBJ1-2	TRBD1	CASSGGTVYGYTF	TGTGCCAGCAGCGGAGGGACAGTGTATGGCTACACCTTC
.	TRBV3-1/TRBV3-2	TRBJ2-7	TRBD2	CASSQERGLAAFRNEQYF	TGTGCCAGCAGCCAAGAAAGGGGACTAGCGGCTTTCCGGAACGAGCAGTACTTC
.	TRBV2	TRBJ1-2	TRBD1	CASSVGQRNYGYTF	TGTGCCAGCAGTGTGGGACAGCGTAACTATGGCTACACCTTC
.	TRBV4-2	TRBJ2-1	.	CASSQDYAGREQFF	TGTGCCAGCAGCCAAGATTACGCGGGCCGGGAGCAGTTCTTC
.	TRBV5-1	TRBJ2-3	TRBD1	CASSLGTGSFTDTQYF	TGCGCCAGCAGCTTGGGGACAGGGTCGTTCACAGATACGCAGTATTTT
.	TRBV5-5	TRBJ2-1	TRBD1	CASSRDRASYNEQFF	TGTGCCAGCAGCCGGGACAGGGCATCCTACAATGAGCAGTTCTTC
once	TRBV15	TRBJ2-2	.	CATSRDLDRRLFF	TGTGCCACCAGCAGAGATCTGGATAGGAGGCTGTTTTTT
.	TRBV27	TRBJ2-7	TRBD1	CASSSTGTGIGAYEQYF	TGTGCCAGCAGTTCTACCGGGACAGGGATAGGGGCCTACGAGCAGTACTTC
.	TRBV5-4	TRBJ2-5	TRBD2	CASSLNIGLAGVETQYF	TGTGCCAGCAGCCTAAACATTGGACTAGCGGGGGTAGAGACCCAGTACTTC
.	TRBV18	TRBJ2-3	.	CASSPRGAKGGDTQYF	TGTGCCAGCTCACCTAGGGGCGCGAAGGGTGGAGATACGCAGTATTTT
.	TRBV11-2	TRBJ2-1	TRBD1	CASSLEGQGAIVKEQFF	TGTGCCAGCAGCTTAGAGGGACAGGGGGCGATCGTGAAAGAGCAGTTCTTC
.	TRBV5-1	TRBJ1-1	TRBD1	CASSLDVTGGTEAFF	TGCGCCAGCAGCTTGGACGTAACAGGGGGCACTGAAGCTTTCTTT
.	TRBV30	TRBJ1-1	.	CAWSVGGDWGGTEAFF	TGTGCCTGGAGTGTAGGGGGGGACTGGGGCGGCACTGAAGCTTTCTTT
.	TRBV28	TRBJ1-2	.	CASSPLGSGGYGYTF	TGTGCCAGCAGTCCCCTGGGCAGCGGCGGCTATGGCTACACCTTC
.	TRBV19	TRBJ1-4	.	CASSLFGLSNEKLFF	TGTGCCAGTAGTCTGTTCGGACTAAGTAATGAAAAACTGTTTTTT
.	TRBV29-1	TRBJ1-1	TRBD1	CSVGKTGALNTEAFF	TGCAGCGTGGGGAAGACAGGGGCACTGAACACTGAAGCTTTCTTT
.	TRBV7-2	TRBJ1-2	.	CASSLGRQGDGGYTF	TGTGCCAGCAGCTTAGGCCGGCAGGGCGACGGTGGCTACACCTTC
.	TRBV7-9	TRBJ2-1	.	CASSLVGRASSYNEQFF	TGTGCCAGCAGCTTAGTAGGGCGGGCGAGCTCCTACAATGAGCAGTTCTTC
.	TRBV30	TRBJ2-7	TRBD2	CAWTPLGRRTSPRSYEQYF	TGTGCCTGGACCCCGCTAGGCAGGAGGACTAGCCCACGCTCCTACGAGCAGTACTTC
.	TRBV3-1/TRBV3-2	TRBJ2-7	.	CASSQGLGSAGAKVEQYF	TGTGCCAGCAGCCAAGGTCTCGGGAGTGCGGGGGCCAAGGTCGAGCAGTACTTC
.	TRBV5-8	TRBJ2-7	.	CASSFKQTIYEQYF	TGTGCCAGCAGCTTCAAACAGACCATATACGAGCAGTACTTC
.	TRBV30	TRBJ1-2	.	CASDRSLNYGYTF	TGTGCCTCCGACAGGTCCTTAAACTATGGCTACACCTTC
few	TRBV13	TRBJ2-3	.	CASSSQAGDTQYF	TGTGCCAGCAGCTCCCAGGCCGGAGATACGCAGTATTTT
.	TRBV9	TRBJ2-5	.	CASSVRGNQETQYF	TGTGCCAGCAGCGTCCGGGGGAACCAAGAGACCCAGTACTTC
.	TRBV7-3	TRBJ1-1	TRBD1	CASSSNPRTGEASEAFF	TGTGCCAGCAGTTCCAACCCTCGGACAGGGGAGGCCTCTGAAGCTTTCTTT
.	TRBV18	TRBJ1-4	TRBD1	CASSAELTGTGRRNEKLFF	TGTGCCAGCTCAGCAGAGCTTACCGGGACAGGGAGGAGAAATGAAAAACTGTTTTTT
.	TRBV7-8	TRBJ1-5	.	CASSLAGGAPQHF	TGTGCCAGCAGCTTAGCCGGGGGGGCGCCCCAGCATTTT
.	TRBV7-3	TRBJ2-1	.	CASSLTAFPVEQFF	TGTGCCAGCAGCTTAACAGCTTTTCCGGTTGAGCAGTTCTTC
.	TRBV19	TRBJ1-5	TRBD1	CASSITTGGWEPQHF	TGTGCCAGTAGTATTACGACAGGGGGCTGGGAGCCCCAGCATTTT
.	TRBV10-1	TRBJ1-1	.	CASSRASTPEAFF	TGCGCCAGCAGTCGTGCCTCTACCCCTGAAGCTTTCTTT
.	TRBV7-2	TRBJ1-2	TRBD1	CASSLDRGIYGYTF	TGTGCCAGCAGCTTAGACAGGGGCATCTATGGCTACACCTTC
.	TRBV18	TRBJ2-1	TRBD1	CASSPLGGQGSSYNEQFF	TGTGCCAGCTCACCTTTAGGGGGACAGGGGAGCTCCTACAATGAGCAGTTCTTC
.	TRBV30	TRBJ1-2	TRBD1	CAWSTGTGGGYTF	TGTGCCTGGAGTACCGGGACAGGGGGTGGCTACACCTTC
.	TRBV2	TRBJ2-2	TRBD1	CASSRQGPGELFF	TGTGCCAGCAGTCGACAGGGTCCCGGGGAGCTGTTTTTT
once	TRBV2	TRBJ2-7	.	CASRPPGLATSSYEQYF	TGTGCCAGCAGACCACCCGGGCTAGCGACGAGCTCCTACGAGCAGTACTTC
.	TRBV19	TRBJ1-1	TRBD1	CASSTNRGWAEAFF	TGTGCCAGTAGTACCAACAGGGGATGGGCTGAAGCTTTCTTT
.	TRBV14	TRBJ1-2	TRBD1	CASSSRTGGFGYTF	TGTGCCAGCAGCTCACGGACAGGGGGCTTTGGCTACACCTTC
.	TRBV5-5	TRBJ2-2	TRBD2	CASSLTLAGNRGELFF	TGTGCCAGCAGCTTGACCCTAGCGGGTAATCGCGGGGAGCTGTTTTTT
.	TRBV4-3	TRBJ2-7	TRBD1	CASSQGGQDFYEQYF	TGCGCCAGCAGCCAAGGGGGACAGGATTTTTACGAGCAGTACTTC
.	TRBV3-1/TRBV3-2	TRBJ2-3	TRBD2	CASSQVASGAQNSTDTQYF	TGTGCCAGCAGCCAAGTCGCTAGCGGGGCACAGAATAGCACAGATACGCAGTATTTT
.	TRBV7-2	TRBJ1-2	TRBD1	CASSRDRNNYGYTF	TGTGCCAGCAGCCGGGACAGGAACAACTATGGCTACACCTTC
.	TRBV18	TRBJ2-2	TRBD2	CASSLGLAPGELFF	TGTGCCAGCTCACTTGGACTAGCCCCTGGGGAGCTGTTTTTT
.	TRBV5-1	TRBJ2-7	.	CASSLWTGYSYEQYF	TGCGCCAGCAGCTTGTGGACGGGGTATTCCTACGAGCAGTACTTC
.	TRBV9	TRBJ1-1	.	CASSVDPRGGAGDTEAFF	TGTGCCAGCAGCGTAGACCCCCGTGGGGGCGCAGGAGACACTGAAGCTTTCTTT
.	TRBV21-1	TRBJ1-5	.	CASSPRGTGYRIPQPQHF	TGTGCCAGCAGCCCTCGAGGGACAGGGTATCGGATCCCTCAGCCCCAGCATTTT
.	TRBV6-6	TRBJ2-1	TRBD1	CASSHRDRVDNEQFF	TGTGCCAGCAGTCACCGGGACAGGGTGGACAATGAGCAGTTCTTC
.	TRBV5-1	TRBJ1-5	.	CASSPSAGMGNQPQHF	TGCGCCAGCAGCCCCTCCGCGGGGATGGGCAATCAGCCCCAGCATTTT
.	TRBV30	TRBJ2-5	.	CAWTPTSSETQYF	TGTGCCTGGACCCCTACTAGCTCTGAGACCCAGTACTTC
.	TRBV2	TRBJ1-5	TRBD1	CASDSRGRVQPQHF	TGTGCCAGCGATAGCAGGGGGCGCGTTCAGCCCCAGCATTTT
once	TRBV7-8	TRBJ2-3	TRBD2	CASSSARGSGGHTDTQYF	TGTGCCAGCAGCTCCGCCAGGGGGAGCGGGGGGCACACAGATACGCAGTATTTT
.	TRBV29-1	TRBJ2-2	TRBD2	CSVEEGLAANTGELFF	TGCAGCGTTGAAGAAGGGCTAGCGGCGAACACCGGGGAGCTGTTTTTT
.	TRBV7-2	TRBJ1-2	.	CASSLPARGLGYTF	TGTGCCAGCAGCTTACCGGCCCGAGGGCTTGGCTACACCTTC
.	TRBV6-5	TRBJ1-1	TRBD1	CASSNAGTGTEAFF	TGTGCCAGCAGTAATGCCGGGACAGGCACTGAAGCTTTCTTT